This T cell receptor beta chain was observed in a study of shared clonotypes between healthy human individuals. Terminally differentiated effector memory CD45RA+ cells were excluded from the naive CD8 cells, which were CD45RO-negative and positively selected for CCR7. Repertoires were generated with immunoSEQ multiplex PCR, while TCRdb's copy carries only in-frame clones and drops some. The sample consists of about 2 million clones, about 95% of them appearing once. Germline trimming cut 2 bases from V and 6 bases from J; bases unmatched to any gene: 12. Germline CDR1 reads LGHNA; CDR2 reads YSLEER. This CDR3 is built from 17 residues.

This clonotype originated in a young man in good health. The sequencing input was naive CD8+ T cells sorted from blood. The chain employs TRBV4-3 and TRBJ2-1; 8 nucleotides line up with TRBD2. In DNA form, the CDR3 reads TGCGCCAGCAGCCAAACCCCAAGTCCAGCGGGAGTCAATGAGCAGTTCTTC. It is translated as CASSQTPSPAGVNEQFF.